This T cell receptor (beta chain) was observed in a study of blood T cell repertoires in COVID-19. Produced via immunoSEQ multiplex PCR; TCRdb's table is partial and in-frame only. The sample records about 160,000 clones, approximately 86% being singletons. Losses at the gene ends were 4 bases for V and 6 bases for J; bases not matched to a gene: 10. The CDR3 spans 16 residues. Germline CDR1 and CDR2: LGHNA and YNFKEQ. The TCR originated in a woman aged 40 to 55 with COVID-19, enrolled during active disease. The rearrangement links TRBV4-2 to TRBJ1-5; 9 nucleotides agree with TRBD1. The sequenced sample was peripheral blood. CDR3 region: CASSPMDRGEGQPQHF. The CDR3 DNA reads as TGTGCCAGCAGCCCCATGGACAGGGGAGAGGGTCAGCCCCAGCATTTT.